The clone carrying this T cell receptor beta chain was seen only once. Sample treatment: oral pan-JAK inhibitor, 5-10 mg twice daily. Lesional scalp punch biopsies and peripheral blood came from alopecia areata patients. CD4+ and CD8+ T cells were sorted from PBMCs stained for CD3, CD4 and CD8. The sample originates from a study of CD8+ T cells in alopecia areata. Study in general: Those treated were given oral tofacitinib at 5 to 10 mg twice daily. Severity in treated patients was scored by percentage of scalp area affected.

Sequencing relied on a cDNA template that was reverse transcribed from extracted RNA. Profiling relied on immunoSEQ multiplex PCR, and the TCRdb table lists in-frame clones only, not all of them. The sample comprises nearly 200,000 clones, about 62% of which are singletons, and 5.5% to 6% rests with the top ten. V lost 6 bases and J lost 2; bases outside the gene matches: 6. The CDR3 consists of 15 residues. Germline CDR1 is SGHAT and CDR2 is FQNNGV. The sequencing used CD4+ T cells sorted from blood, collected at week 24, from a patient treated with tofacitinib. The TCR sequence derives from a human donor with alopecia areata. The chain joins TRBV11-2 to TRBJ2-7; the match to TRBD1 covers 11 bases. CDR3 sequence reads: CASSYPGQGAYEQYF. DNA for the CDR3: TGTGCCAGCAGTTACCCGGGACAGGGGGCCTACGAGCAGTACTTC.